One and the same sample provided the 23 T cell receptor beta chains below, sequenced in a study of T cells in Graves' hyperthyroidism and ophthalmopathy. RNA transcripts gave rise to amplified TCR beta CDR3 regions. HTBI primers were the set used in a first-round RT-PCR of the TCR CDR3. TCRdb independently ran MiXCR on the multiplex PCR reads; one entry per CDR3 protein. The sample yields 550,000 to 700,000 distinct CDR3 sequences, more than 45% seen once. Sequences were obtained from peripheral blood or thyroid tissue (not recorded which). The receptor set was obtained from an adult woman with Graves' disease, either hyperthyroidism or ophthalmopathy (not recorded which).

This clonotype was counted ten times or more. CDR3 protein: CAWRSYSGPLHF. The CDR3 DNA follows: TGTGCCTGGAGGTCTTACAGCGGACCCCTCCACTTT. The chain is built from TRBV30 and TRBJ1-6; D is unresolved. The V and J ends lost 3 bases and 12 bases respectively, with 12 bases between them. This CDR3 is built from 12 residues. CDR1 and CDR2 from the germline V gene are GTSNPN and SVGIG (reference sequence).

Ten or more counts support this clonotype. The CDR3 here is CASSSTSGSVEQYF. CDR3 bases: TGTGCCAGCAGCTCGACTAGCGGGAGTGTCGAGCAGTACTTC. V gene TRBV9 combines with J gene TRBJ2-7, with TRBD2 identical over 12 bases. With V trimmed by 4 bases and J by 6 bases, 5 bases remained unmatched. This CDR3 has 14 amino acids. The germline gives CDR1 SGDLS, CDR2 YYNGEE.

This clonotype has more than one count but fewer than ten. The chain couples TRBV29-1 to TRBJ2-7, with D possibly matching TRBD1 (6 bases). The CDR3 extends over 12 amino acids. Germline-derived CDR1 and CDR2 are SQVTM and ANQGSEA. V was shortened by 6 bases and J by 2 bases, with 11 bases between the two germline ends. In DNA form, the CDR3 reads TGCAGCGTGGGGACAAACACCTACGAGCAGTACTTC. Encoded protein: CSVGTNTYEQYF.

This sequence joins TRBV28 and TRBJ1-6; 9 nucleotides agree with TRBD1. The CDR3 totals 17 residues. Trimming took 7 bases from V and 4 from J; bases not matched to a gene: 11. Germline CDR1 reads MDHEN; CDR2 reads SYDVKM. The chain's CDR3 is CASTIPGTGLYNSPLHF. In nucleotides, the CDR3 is TGTGCCAGCACCATTCCCGGGACAGGGTTGTATAATTCACCCCTCCACTTT.

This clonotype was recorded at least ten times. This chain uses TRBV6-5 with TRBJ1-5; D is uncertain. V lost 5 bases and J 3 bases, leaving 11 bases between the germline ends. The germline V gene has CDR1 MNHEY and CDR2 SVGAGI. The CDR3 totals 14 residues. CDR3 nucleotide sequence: TGTGCCAGCAGTGTGGCGGGGTACAATCAGCCCCAGCATTTT. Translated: CASSVAGYNQPQHF.

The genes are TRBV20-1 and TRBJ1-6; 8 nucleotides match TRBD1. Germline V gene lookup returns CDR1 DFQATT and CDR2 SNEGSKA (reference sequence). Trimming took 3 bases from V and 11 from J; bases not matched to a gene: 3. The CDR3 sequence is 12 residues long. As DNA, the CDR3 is TGCAGTGCTAGCAGGGGGCTTACACCCCTCCACTTT. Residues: CSASRGLTPLHF.

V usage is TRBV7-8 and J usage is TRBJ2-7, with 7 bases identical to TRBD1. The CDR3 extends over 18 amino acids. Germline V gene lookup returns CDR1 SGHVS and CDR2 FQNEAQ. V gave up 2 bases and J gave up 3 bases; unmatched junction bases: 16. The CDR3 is CASSLRQGVAGRDYEQYF. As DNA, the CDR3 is TGTGCCAGCAGCTTAAGACAGGGCGTGGCTGGTAGAGACTACGAGCAGTACTTC. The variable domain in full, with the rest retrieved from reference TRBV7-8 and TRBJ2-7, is GAGVSQSPRYKVAKRGQDVALRCDPISGHVSLFWYQQALGQGPEFLTYFQNEAQLDKSGLPSDRFFAERPEGSVSTLKIQRTQQEDSAVYLCASSLRQGVAGRDYEQYFGPGTRLTVT.

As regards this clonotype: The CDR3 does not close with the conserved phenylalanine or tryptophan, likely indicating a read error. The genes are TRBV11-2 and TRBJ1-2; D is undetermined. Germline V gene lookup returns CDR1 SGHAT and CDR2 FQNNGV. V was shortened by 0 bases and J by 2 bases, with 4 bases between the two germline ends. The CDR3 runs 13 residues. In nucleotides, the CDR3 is TGTGCCAGCAGCTTAGATCAAAACTATGGCTACACCCTC. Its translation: CASSLDQNYGYTL.

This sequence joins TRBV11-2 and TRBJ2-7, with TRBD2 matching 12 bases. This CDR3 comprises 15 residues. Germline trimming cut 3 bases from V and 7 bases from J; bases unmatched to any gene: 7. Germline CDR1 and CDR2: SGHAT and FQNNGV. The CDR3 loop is CASSLTSGRGNEQYF. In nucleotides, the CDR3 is TGTGCCAGCAGCTTGACTAGCGGGAGAGGCAATGAGCAGTACTTC.

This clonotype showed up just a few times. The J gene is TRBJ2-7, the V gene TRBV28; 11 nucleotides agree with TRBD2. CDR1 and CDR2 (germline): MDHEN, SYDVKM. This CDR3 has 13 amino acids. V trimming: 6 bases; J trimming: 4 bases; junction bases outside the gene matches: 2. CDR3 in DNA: TGTGCCAGCAGACTAGCGGGAGCATACGAGCAGTACTTC. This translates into CASRLAGAYEQYF.

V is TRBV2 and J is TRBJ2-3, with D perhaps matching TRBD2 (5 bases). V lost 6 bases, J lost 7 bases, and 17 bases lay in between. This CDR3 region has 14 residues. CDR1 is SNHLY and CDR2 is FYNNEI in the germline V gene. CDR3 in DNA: TGTGCCAGCAGGCTGGGCGGGTCCAAGCATACGCAGTATTTT. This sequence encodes CASRLGGSKHTQYF.

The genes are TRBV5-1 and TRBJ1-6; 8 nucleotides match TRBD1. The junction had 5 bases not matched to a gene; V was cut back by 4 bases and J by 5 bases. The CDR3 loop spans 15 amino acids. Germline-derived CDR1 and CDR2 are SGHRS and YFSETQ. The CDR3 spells CASSTGQGDNSPLHF. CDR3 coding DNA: TGCGCCAGCAGCACCGGACAGGGAGATAATTCACCCCTCCACTTT.

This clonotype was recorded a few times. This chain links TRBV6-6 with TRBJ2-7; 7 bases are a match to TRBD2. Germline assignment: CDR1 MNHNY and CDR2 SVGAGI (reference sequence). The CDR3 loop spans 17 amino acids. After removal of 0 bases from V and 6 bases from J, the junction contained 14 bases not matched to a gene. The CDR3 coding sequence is TGTGCCAGCAGTTACTCGATTTGCGGGAGAATCCTCTGCGAGCAGTACTTC. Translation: CASSYSICGRILCEQYF.

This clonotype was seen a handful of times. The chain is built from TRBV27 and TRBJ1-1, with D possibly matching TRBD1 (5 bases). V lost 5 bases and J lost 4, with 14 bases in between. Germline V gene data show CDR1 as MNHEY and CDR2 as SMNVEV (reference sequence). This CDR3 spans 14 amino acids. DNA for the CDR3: TGTGCCAGCAGTCTGAGCATGGGGGGCACTGAAGCTTTCTTT. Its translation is CASSLSMGGTEAFF.

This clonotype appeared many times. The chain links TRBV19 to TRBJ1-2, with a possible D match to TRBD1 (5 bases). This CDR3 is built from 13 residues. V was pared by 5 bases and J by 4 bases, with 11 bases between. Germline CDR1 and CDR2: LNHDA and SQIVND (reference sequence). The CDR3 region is CASSSDRPYGYTF. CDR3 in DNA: TGTGCCAGTAGTTCCGACAGACCCTATGGCTACACCTTC.

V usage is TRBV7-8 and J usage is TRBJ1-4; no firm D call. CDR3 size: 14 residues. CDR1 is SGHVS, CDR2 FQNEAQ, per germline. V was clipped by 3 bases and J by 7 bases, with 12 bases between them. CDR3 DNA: TGTGCCAGCAGCTTGGGCGGGATCACTGAAAAACTGTTTTTT. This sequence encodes CASSLGGITEKLFF.

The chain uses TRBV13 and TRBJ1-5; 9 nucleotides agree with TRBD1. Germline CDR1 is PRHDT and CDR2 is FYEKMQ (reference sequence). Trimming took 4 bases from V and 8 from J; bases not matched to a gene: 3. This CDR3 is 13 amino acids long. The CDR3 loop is CASSYGQGKPQHF. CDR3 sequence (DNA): TGTGCCAGCAGCTATGGACAGGGGAAGCCCCAGCATTTT.

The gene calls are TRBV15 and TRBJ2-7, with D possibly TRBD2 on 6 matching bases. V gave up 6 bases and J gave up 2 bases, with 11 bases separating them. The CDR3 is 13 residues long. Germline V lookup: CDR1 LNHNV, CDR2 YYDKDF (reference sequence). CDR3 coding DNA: TGTGCCACCAGAGACGGGAGCACCTACGAGCAGTACTTC. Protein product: CATRDGSTYEQYF.

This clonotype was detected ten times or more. In DNA form, the CDR3 reads TGCAGTGCTAGAGATACCCGGGGGGACTTAAGCTACGAGCAGTACTTC. It yields the protein CSARDTRGDLSYEQYF. The V and J genes are TRBV20-1 and TRBJ2-7; 7 positions match TRBD2. Germline V lookup: CDR1 DFQATT, CDR2 SNEGSKA (reference sequence). V trimming: 0 bases; J trimming: 3 bases; junction bases outside the gene matches: 11. CDR3 length: 16 amino acids.

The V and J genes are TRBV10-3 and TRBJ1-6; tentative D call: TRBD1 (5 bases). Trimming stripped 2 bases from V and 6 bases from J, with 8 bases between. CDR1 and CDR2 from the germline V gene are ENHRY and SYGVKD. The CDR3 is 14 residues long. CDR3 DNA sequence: TGTGCCATCAGTGAGGAGGGGAGTAATTCACCCCTCCACTTT. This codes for CAISEEGSNSPLHF.

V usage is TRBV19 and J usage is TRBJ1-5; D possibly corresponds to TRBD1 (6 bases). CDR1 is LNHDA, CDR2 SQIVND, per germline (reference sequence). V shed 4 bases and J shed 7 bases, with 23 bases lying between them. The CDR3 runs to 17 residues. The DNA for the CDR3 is TGTGCCAGTAGTACACCCTGGGGGGCCGGACGTAGGCAGCCCCAGCATTTT. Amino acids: CASSTPWGAGRRQPQHF.

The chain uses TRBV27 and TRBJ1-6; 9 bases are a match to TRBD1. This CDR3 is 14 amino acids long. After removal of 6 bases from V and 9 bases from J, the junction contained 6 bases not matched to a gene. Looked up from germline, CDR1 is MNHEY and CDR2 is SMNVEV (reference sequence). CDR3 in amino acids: CASRRDRESSPLHF. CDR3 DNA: TGTGCCAGCAGGAGGGACAGGGAATCTTCACCCCTCCACTTT.

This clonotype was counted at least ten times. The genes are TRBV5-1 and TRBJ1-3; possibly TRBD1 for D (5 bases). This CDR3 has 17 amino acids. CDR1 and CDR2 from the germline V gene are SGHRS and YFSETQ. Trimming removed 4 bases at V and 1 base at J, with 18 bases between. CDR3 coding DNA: TGCGCCAGCAGCCCTAAAGTGGGGGAGATATCTGGAAACACCATATATTTT. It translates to CASSPKVGEISGNTIYF.